This entry lists 13 T cell receptor beta chains sequenced from one sample in a study of PD-1 blockade in mismatch repair-deficient tumors (dated by TCRdb to about 2017). The library was produced with the immunoSEQ multiplex PCR assay. In TCRdb, the immuneACCESS table is reduced to in-frame sequences with V and J assigned. These tables do not hold every clone; where another copy was compared, an unresolved V gene accounts for under half, and the others remain unexplained. The sample profile shows roughly 37,000 clones; 65% to 85% of them were found once. The ten top clones hold around 1% of the sample. This specimen consisted of PBMCs, obtained approximately 41 weeks after starting pembrolizumab. These receptors were obtained from an adult with mismatch repair-deficient cancer.

This chain joins TRBV6-5 and TRBJ2-7; TRBD1 matches at 7 bases. This CDR3 has 14 residues. V was pared by 6 bases and J by 7 bases, with 12 bases of the junction left unmatched. Germline V CDR1 and CDR2: MNHEY, SVGAGI. This CDR3 is CASSPDRVVWEQYF. The CDR3 DNA sequence: TGTGCCAGCAGCCCCGACAGGGTGGTATGGGAGCAGTACTTC.

This clone was detected only a few times. This chain joins TRBV29-1 and TRBJ2-7; 11 positions agree with TRBD2. The CDR3 extends over 15 amino acids. Losses at the gene ends were 0 bases for V and 2 bases for J; bases not matched to a gene: 3. Germline V gives CDR1 SQVTM, CDR2 ANQGSEA. The CDR3 DNA reads TGCAGCGTTGAAGACGGGACTAGCGGAGCCTACGAGCAGTACTTC. Translating it yields CSVEDGTSGAYEQYF.

The chain carries TRBV6-4 and TRBJ2-2, with 7 bases identical to TRBD1. The CDR3 covers 16 residues. The V gene end was trimmed by 8 bases and the J gene end by 4 bases; junction bases not matched to a gene: 13. CDR1 is MRHNA and CDR2 is SNTAGT in the germline V gene. CDR3 nucleotide sequence: TGTGCCAGCCCCGGAAGGGGGCGGATCAGCACCGGGGAGCTGTTTTTT. Amino acid sequence: CASPGRGRISTGELFF.

The chain links TRBV9 to TRBJ1-1, with a weak D call TRBD1 (5 bases). There are 15 residues in the CDR3. V shed 0 bases and J shed 1 base, with 10 bases lying between them. Germline V lookup: CDR1 SGDLS, CDR2 YYNGEE. CDR3 nucleotides: TGTGCCAGCAGCGTAGTCGGGGGGTCGAACACTGAAGCTTTCTTT. Translation: CASSVVGGSNTEAFF.

This chain links TRBV28 with TRBJ1-5; D might be TRBD1 (5 bases). Trimming left V 8 bases short and J 7 bases short, with 15 bases between. This CDR3 contains 13 residues. Per the germline V gene, CDR1 is MDHEN and CDR2 is SYDVKM. DNA for the CDR3: TGTGCCAGCGATTCGGCAGGGCGGCAGCCCCAGCATTTT. Translation gives CASDSAGRQPQHF.

The CDR3 nucleotides read TGTGCTAGTGGTTTGGTACCCTTTCAACTAGCGGGAGGTAAGGGGAACAATGAGCAGTTCTTC. Translated: CASGLVPFQLAGGKGNNEQFF. V usage is TRBV12-5 and J usage is TRBJ2-1; TRBD2 matches 12 bases. Germline lookup yields CDR1 LGHNT and CDR2 FRNRAP. V lost 0 bases to trimming and J lost 5 bases; unmatched junction nucleotides: 17. The CDR3 totals 21 residues.

The rearrangement joins TRBV28 to TRBJ2-7; TRBD2 agrees at 10 bases. The junction had 10 bases not matched to a gene; V was cut back by 11 bases and J by 6 bases. Germline CDR1 is MDHEN and CDR2 is SYDVKM. The CDR3 contains 13 residues. CDR3 residues: CAARQREGSEQYF. The DNA of the CDR3 is TGTGCCGCCCGACAGCGGGAGGGTTCCGAGCAGTACTTC.

V and J are TRBV7-8 and TRBJ1-4; D gene ambiguous. V lost 3 bases and J 5 bases, leaving 4 bases between the germline ends. The CDR3 spans 12 residues. Germline CDR1 is SGHVS and CDR2 is FQNEAQ. This CDR3 reads CASSFPNEKLFF. DNA of the CDR3: TGTGCCAGCAGCTTCCCAAATGAAAAACTGTTTTTT. Full variable domain (outside the CDR3, taken from reference TRBV7-8 and TRBJ1-4): GAGVSQSPRYKVAKRGQDVALRCDPISGHVSLFWYQQALGQGPEFLTYFQNEAQLDKSGLPSDRFFAERPEGSVSTLKIQRTQQEDSAVYLCASSFPNEKLFFGSGTQLSVL.

V usage is TRBV2 and J usage is TRBJ1-2; a weak D match, TRBD1 (6 bases). Trimming took off 8 bases at V and 2 bases at J, with 12 bases between the two ends. Germline V gives CDR1 SNHLY, CDR2 FYNNEI. CDR3 length equals 13 residues. In DNA, the CDR3 is TGTGCCAGCCATGAGGGGGTGAACTATGGCTACACCTTC. Encoded protein: CASHEGVNYGYTF.

The rearrangement uses TRBV18 and TRBJ1-2; D gene unclear. There are 13 residues in the CDR3. V was shortened by 5 bases and J by 6 bases, with 13 bases between the two germline ends. Looked up from germline, CDR1 is KGHSH and CDR2 is LQKENI. The CDR3: CASSITHSDGYTF. The CDR3 DNA reads TGTGCCAGCTCAATAACCCACTCTGATGGCTACACCTTC.

This chain uses TRBV5-6 with TRBJ2-5; 10 bases are a match to TRBD2. TRBJ2-7 explains the end of the DNA better; the J call may be wrong. The CDR3 sequence is 16 residues long. Germline V gene sequence: CDR1 SGHDT, CDR2 YYEEEE. CDR3 in DNA: TGTGCCAGCAGCCTCCGGGGTAGCGGGAGGATATACGAGCAGTACTTC. Its translation is CASSLRGSGRIYEQYF.

The rearrangement uses TRBV28 and TRBJ2-6; D call uncertain. V gave up 6 bases and J gave up 0 bases, with 6 bases separating them. This CDR3 is 14 amino acids long. Germline V gene sequence: CDR1 MDHEN, CDR2 SYDVKM. In nucleotides, the CDR3 is TGTGCCAGCAGCTACCACTCTGGGGCCAACGTCCTGACTTTC. Translating gives CASSYHSGANVLTF.

The V call is TRBV9, the J call TRBJ2-5, with TRBD2 matching 7 bases. The J segment lost 6 bases and the V segment lost 0 bases, leaving 8 bases of the junction unmatched. Germline V gene sequence: CDR1 SGDLS, CDR2 YYNGEE. CDR3 length equals 15 residues. The CDR3 here is CASSVEQREYKTQYF. Here the CDR3 DNA reads TGTGCCAGCAGCGTAGAACAGCGGGAATATAAGACCCAGTACTTC.